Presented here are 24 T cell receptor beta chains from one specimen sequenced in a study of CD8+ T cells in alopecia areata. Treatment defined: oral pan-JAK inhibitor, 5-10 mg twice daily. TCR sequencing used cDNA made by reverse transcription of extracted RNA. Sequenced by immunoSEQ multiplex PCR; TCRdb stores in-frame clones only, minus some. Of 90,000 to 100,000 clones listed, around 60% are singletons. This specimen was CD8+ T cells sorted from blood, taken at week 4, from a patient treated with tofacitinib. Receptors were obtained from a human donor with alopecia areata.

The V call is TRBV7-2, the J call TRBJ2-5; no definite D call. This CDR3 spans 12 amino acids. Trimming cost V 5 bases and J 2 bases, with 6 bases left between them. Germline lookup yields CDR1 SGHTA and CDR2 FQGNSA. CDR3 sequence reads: CASSTLQETQYF. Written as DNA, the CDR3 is TGTGCCAGCAGCACACTTCAAGAGACCCAGTACTTC.

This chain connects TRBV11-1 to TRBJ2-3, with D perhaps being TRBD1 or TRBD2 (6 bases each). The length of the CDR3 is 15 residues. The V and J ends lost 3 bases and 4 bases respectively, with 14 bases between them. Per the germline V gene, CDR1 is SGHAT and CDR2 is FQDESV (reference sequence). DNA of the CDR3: TGTGCCAGCAGCTTCACCGGGGGCAGCGCAGATACGCAGTATTTT. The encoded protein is CASSFTGGSADTQYF.

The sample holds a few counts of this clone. CDR3 sequence reads: CASSVATNEKLFF. The DNA of the CDR3 is TGTGCCAGCAGCGTTGCAACTAATGAAAAACTGTTTTTT. The gene calls are TRBV13 and TRBJ1-4; D is ambiguous. Germline loops: CDR1 PRHDT, CDR2 FYEKMQ (reference sequence). This CDR3 is 13 amino acids long. V was shortened by 5 bases and J by 0 bases, with 4 bases between the two germline ends.

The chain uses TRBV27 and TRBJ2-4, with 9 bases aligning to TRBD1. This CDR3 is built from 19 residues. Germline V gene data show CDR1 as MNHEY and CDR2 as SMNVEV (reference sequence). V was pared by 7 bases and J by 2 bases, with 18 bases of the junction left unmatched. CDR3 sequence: CASTLPGTGNEETKNIQYF. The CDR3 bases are TGTGCCAGCACCCTTCCCGGGACAGGGAATGAGGAGACCAAAAACATTCAGTACTTC.

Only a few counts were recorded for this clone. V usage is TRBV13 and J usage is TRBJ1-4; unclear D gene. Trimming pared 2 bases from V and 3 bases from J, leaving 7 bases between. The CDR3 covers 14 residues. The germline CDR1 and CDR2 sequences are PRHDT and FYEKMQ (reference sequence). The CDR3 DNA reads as TGTGCCAGCAGCTTACCGGGAGCTAATGAAAAACTGTTTTTT. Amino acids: CASSLPGANEKLFF.

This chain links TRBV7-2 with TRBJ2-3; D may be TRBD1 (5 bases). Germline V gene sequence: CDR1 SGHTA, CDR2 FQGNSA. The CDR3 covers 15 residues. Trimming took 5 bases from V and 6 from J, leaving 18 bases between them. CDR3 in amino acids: CASSPSDIYVDTQYF. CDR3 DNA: TGTGCCAGCAGCCCATCGGACATTTACGTGGATACGCAGTATTTT.

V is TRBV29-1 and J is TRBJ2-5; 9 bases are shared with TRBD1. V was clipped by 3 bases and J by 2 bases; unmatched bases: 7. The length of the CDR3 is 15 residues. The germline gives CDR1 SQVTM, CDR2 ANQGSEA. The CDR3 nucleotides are TGCAGCGTTGAGGAGGGACAGGGAAGACAAGAGACCCAGTACTTC. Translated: CSVEEGQGRQETQYF.

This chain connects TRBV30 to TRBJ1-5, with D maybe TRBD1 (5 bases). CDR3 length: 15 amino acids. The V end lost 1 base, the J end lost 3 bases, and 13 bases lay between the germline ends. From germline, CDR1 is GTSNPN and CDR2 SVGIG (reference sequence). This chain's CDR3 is CAWSATWGSNQPQHF. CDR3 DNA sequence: TGTGCCTGGAGTGCGACGTGGGGCTCCAATCAGCCCCAGCATTTT.

This chain's CDR3 is CSVEEGREDGYTF. The CDR3 DNA follows: TGCAGCGTCGAGGAGGGGCGCGAGGATGGCTACACCTTC. The gene calls are TRBV29-1 and TRBJ1-2; a weak D match, TRBD1 (5 bases). This CDR3 region has 13 residues. V gave up 6 bases and J gave up 6 bases, with 17 bases separating them. Germline V gives CDR1 SQVTM, CDR2 ANQGSEA.

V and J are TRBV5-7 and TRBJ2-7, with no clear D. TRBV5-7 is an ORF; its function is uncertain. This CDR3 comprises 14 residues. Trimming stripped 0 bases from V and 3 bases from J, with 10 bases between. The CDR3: CASSLETHCYEQYF. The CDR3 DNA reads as TGTGCCAGCAGCTTGGAGACACATTGCTACGAGCAGTACTTC.

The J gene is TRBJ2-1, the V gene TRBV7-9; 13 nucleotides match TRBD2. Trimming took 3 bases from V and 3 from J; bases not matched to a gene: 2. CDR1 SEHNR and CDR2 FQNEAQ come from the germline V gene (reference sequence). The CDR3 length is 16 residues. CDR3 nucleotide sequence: TGTGCCAGCAGCTTTGGACTAGCGGGGGACTACAATGAGCAGTTCTTC. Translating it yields CASSFGLAGDYNEQFF.

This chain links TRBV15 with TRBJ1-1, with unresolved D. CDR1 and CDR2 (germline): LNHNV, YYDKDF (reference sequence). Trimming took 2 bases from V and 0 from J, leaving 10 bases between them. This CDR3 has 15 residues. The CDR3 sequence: CATSRRHQLNTEAFF. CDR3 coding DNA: TGTGCCACCAGCAGAAGACATCAATTGAACACTGAAGCTTTCTTT. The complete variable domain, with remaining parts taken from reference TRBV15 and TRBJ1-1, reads DAMVIQNPRYQVTQFGKPVTLSCSQTLNHNVMYWYQQKSSQAPKLLFHYYDKDFNNEADTPDNFQSRRPNTSFCFLDIRSPGLGDTAMYLCATSRRHQLNTEAFFGQGTRLTVV.

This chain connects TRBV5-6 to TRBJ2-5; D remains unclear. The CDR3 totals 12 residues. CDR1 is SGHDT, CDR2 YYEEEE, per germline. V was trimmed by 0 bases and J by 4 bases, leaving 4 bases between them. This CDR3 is CASSLGRETQYF. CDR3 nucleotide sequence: TGTGCCAGCAGCTTGGGGAGAGAGACCCAGTACTTC.

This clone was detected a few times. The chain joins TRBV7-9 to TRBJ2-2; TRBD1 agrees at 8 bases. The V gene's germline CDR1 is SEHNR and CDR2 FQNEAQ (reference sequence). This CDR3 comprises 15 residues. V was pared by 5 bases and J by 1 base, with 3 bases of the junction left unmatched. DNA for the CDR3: TGTGCCAGCAGCCAGGGACAGGAGAACACCGGGGAGCTGTTTTTT. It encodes CASSQGQENTGELFF. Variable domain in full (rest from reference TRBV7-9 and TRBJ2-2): DTGVSQNPRHKITKRGQNVTFRCDPISEHNRLYWYRQTLGQGPEFLTYFQNEAQLEKSRLLSDRFSAERPKGSFSTLEIQRTEQGDSAMYLCASSQGQENTGELFFGEGSRLTVL.

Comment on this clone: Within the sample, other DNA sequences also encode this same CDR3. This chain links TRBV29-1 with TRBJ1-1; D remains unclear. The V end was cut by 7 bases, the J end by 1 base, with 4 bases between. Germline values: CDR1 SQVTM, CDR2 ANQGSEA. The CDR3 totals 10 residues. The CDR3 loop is CSGENTEAFF. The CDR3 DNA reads TGCAGCGGGGAGAACACTGAAGCTTTCTTT.

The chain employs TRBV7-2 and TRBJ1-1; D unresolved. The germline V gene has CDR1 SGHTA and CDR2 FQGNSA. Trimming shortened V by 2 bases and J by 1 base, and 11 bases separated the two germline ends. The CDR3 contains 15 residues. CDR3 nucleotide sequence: TGTGCCAGCAGCTTATTTACTTTGGGGAACACTGAAGCTTTCTTT. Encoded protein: CASSLFTLGNTEAFF.

The CDR3 loop is CASSLIGQGKNTEAFF. For the CDR3, the DNA is TGTGCCAGCAGCTTAATTGGACAGGGGAAGAACACTGAAGCTTTCTTT. This chain joins TRBV7-9 and TRBJ1-1; TRBD1 aligns across 9 bases. Germline lookup yields CDR1 SEHNR and CDR2 FQNEAQ (reference sequence). V lost 2 bases, J lost 1 base, and 5 bases stayed unmatched. The CDR3 spans 16 residues.

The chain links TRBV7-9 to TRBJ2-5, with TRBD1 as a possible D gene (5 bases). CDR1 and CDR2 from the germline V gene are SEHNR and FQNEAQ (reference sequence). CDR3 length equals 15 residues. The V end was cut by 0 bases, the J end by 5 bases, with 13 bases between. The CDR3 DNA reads TGTGCCAGCAGCTTAGCGATTGGAGCAGGGGAGACCCAGTACTTC. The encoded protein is CASSLAIGAGETQYF.

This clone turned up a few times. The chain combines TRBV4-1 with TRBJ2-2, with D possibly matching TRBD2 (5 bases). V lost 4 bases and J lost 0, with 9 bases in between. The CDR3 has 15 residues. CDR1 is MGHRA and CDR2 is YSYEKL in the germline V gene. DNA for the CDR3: TGCGCCAGCAGCCGCGGGCAGACGAACACCGGGGAGCTGTTTTTT. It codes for CASSRGQTNTGELFF.

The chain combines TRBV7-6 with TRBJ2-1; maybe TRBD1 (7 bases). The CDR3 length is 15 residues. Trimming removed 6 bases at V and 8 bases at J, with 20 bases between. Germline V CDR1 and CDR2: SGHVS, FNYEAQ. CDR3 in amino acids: CASSRVAGGLDEQFF. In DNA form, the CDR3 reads TGTGCCAGCAGTCGAGTGGCAGGGGGGTTGGATGAGCAGTTCTTC.

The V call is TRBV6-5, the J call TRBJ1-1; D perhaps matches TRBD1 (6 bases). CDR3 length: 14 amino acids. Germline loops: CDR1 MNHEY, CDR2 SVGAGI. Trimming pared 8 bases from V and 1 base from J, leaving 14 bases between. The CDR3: CASGIRTENTEAFF. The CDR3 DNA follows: TGTGCCAGCGGTATCCGGACAGAGAACACTGAAGCTTTCTTT.

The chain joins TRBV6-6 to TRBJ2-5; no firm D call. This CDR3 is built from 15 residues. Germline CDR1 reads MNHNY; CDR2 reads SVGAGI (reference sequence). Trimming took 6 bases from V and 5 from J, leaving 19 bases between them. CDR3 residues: CASSPRLTTKETQYF. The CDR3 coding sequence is TGTGCCAGCAGCCCCCGACTTACCACGAAGGAGACCCAGTACTTC.

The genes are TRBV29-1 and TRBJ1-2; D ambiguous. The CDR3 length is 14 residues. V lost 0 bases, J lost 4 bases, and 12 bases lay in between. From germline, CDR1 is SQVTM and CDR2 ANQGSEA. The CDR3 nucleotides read TGCAGCGTTGAAGATAACGCAGGTCTCTATGGCTACACCTTC. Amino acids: CSVEDNAGLYGYTF. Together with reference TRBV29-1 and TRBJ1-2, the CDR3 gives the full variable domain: SAVISQKPSRDICQRGTSLTIQCQVDSQVTMMFWYRQQPGQSLTLIATANQGSEATYESGFVIDKFPISRPNLTFSTLTVSNMSPEDSSIYLCSVEDNAGLYGYTFGSGTRLTVV.

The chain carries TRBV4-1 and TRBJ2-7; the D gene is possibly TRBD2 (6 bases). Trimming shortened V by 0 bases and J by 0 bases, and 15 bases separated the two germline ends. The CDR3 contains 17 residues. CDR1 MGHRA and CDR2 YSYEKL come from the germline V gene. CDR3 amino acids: CASSQEVPRGYSYEQYF. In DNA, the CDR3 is TGCGCCAGCAGCCAAGAGGTCCCCCGGGGGTACTCCTACGAGCAGTACTTC.